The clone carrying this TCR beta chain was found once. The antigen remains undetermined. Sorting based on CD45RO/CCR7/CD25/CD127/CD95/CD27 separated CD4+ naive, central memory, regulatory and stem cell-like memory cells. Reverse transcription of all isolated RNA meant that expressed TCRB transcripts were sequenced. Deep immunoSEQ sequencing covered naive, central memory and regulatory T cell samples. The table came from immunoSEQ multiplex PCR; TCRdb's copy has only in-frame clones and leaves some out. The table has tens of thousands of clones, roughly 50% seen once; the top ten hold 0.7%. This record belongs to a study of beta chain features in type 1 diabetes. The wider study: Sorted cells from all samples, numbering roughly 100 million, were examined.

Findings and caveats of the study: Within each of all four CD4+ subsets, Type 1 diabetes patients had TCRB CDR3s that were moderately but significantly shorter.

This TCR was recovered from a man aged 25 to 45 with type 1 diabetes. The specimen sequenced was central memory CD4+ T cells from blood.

The DNA for the CDR3 is TGTGCTAGTGGTTTGGGGATGGAGGCATCCTCCTACGAGCAGTACTTC. It is translated as CASGLGMEASSYEQYF. This rearrangement joins TRBV12-5 to TRBJ2-7, with D possibly being TRBD2 (5 bases). Germline CDR1 is LGHNT and CDR2 is FRNRAP. This CDR3 is built from 16 residues. Between the trimmed V and J ends, which lost 1 base and 0 bases, there was a span of 13 bases.